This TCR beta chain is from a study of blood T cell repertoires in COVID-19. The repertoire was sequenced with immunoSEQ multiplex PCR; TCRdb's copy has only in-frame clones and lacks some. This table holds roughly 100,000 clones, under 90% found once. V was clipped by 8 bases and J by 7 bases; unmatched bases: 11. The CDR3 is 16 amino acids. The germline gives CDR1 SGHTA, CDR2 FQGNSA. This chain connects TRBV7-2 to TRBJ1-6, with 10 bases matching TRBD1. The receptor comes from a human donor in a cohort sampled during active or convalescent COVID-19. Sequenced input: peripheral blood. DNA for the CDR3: TGTGCCAGCGGCTATCGTGGGGGACAGGGGAATTCACCCCTCCACTTT. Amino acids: CASGYRGGQGNSPLHF. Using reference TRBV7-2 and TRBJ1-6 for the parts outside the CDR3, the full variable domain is GAGVSQSPSNKVTEKGKDVELRCDPISGHTALYWYRQSLGQGLEFLIYFQGNSAPDKSGLPSDRFSAERTGGSVSTLTIQRTQQEDSAVYLCASGYRGGQGNSPLHFGNGTRLTVT.